The 28 T cell receptor beta chains below all came from one sample that was sequenced in a study of human T cells and chemical hapten exposure. MiXCR, applied by TCRdb to the RACE reads, yields one record per CDR3 protein. The profile shows just under 350,000 distinct CDR3 sequences, 6% to 8.5% of them singletons. Time point defined: patch test 1, 2 weeks after DPC sensitization. Treatment given: therapeutic diphenylcyclopropenone sensitization with weekly scalp DPC. This material consisted of whole blood, taken in connection with sensitization to the hapten diphenylcyclopropenone (DPC). Receptors were obtained from a woman between 18 and 30 years old with alopecia areata. Some clones in this sample may be carry-over from other donors' samples.

This chain joins TRBV20-1 and TRBJ1-5; TRBD1 aligns across 8 bases. Germline V gives CDR1 DFQATT, CDR2 SNEGSKA (reference sequence). The CDR3 loop spans 14 amino acids. V was pared by 5 bases and J by 0 bases, with 3 bases of the junction left unmatched. The CDR3 DNA sequence: TGCAGTGCTGGGGGACAGGTTAGCAATCAGCCCCAGCATTTT. Translation: CSAGGQVSNQPQHF.

There are a few counts of this clonotype. This chain links TRBV4-2 with TRBJ1-1; D is undetermined. This CDR3 comprises 15 residues. CDR1 LGHNA and CDR2 YNFKEQ come from the germline V gene. The germline V and J ends were trimmed by 4 bases and 5 bases, with 17 bases remaining between them. The CDR3: CASSPWELVGTEAFF. The DNA of the CDR3 is TGTGCCAGCAGCCCTTGGGAGTTGGTCGGGACTGAAGCTTTCTTT.

In this sample, this clonotype turned up many times. The V gene is TRBV6-5, the J gene TRBJ2-2, with 8 bases identical to TRBD2. Germline V gives CDR1 MNHEY, CDR2 SVGAGI. This CDR3 contains 16 residues. V was pared by 5 bases and J by 6 bases, with 11 bases of the junction left unmatched. The CDR3 sequence: CASSPGVSGVSGELFF. Written as DNA, the CDR3 is TGTGCCAGCAGTCCCGGCGTTAGCGGGGTTTCCGGGGAGCTGTTTTTT.

The V gene is TRBV25-1, the J gene TRBJ1-5; no firm D call. With 3 bases removed from V and 1 base from J, the gap between germline ends came to 13 bases. CDR1 is MGHDK, CDR2 SYGVNS, per germline. The CDR3 loop spans 16 amino acids. DNA for the CDR3: TGTGCCAGCAGTGAGAATGACAAGGTCAGCAATCAGCCCCAGCATTTT. The encoded protein is CASSENDKVSNQPQHF.

This clonotype was observed a few times. The chain links TRBV24-1 to TRBJ2-2; D tentatively fits TRBD1 or TRBD2 (5 bases each). The V and J ends lost 12 bases and 0 bases respectively, with 16 bases between them. CDR1 is KGHDR and CDR2 is SFDVKD in the germline V gene. The CDR3 runs to 15 residues. CDR3 sequence (DNA): TGTGCCTCTGAGACCGGGACCACGAACACCGGGGAGCTGTTTTTT. Translating it yields CASETGTTNTGELFF.

The J gene is TRBJ1-6, the V gene TRBV7-6; TRBD1 is a possible D gene (5 bases). The germline V gene encodes CDR1 SGHVS and CDR2 FNYEAQ. V lost 3 bases to trimming and J lost 3 bases, with 9 bases between them. The CDR3 sequence is 15 residues long. The CDR3 reads CASSFRQSYNSPLHF. The CDR3 region has the DNA TGTGCCAGCAGCTTTCGACAGAGCTATAATTCACCCCTCCACTTT. Drawing the rest from reference TRBV7-6 and TRBJ1-6, the complete variable domain is GAGVSQSPRYKVTKRGQDVALRCDPISGHVSLYWYRQALGQGPEFLTYFNYEAQQDKSGLPNDRFSAERPEGSISTLTIQRTEQRDSAMYRCASSFRQSYNSPLHFGNGTRLTVT.

This clonotype was seen only a few times. The rearrangement uses TRBV9 and TRBJ2-3; D is undetermined. This CDR3 has 14 residues. V was cut by 2 bases and J by 3 bases, with 10 bases left in between. Germline CDR1 is SGDLS and CDR2 is YYNGEE. The CDR3: CASSVKVATDTQYF. CDR3 coding DNA: TGTGCCAGCAGCGTCAAAGTCGCAACAGATACGCAGTATTTT.

In its sample, this clonotype was seen a few times. This chain connects TRBV20-1 to TRBJ2-7; D is possibly TRBD2 (6 bases). The CDR3 sequence is 15 residues long. Germline assignment: CDR1 DFQATT and CDR2 SNEGSKA (reference sequence). Trimming removed 0 bases at V and 1 base at J, with 13 bases between. CDR3 coding DNA: TGCAGTGCTAGAGATTCTCAGGGAGGATCCTACGAGCAGTACTTC. Amino acids: CSARDSQGGSYEQYF.

V and J are TRBV29-1 and TRBJ1-2; 7 bases are a match to TRBD1. Germline lookup yields CDR1 SQVTM and CDR2 ANQGSEA. This CDR3 has 13 amino acids. Trimming removed 7 bases from V and 8 bases from J; junction bases left unmatched: 13. The CDR3 DNA reads TGCAGCGCTCAAACAGGGGTGAGGAGCGGCTACACCTTC. Protein sequence: CSAQTGVRSGYTF.

This clonotype has just a few counts. The CDR3 DNA is TGTGCCAGTCGGCAGAAACAGGGCGGGAATTCACCCCTCCACTTT. Amino acid sequence: CASRQKQGGNSPLHF. The V gene is TRBV6-5, the J gene TRBJ1-6, with TRBD1 as a possible D gene (6 bases). Germline values: CDR1 MNHEY, CDR2 SVGAGI. The CDR3 consists of 15 residues. Trimming took 9 bases from V and 7 from J, leaving 19 bases between them.

This clonotype has ten or more counts. The gene calls are TRBV5-6 and TRBJ1-2, with TRBD1 as a possible D gene (6 bases). The V gene's germline CDR1 is SGHDT and CDR2 YYEEEE. The CDR3 loop spans 17 amino acids. The ends were cut back, 2 bases at V and 5 bases at J, with 22 bases in the middle. CDR3 DNA: TGTGCCAGCAGCTTACCCCCGGACAGCGCTCCACTTTATGGCTACACCTTC. It is translated as CASSLPPDSAPLYGYTF.

This clonotype was found many times. V usage is TRBV12-3 or TRBV12-4 and J usage is TRBJ1-2, with 8 bases aligning to TRBD1. Unmatched junction bases numbered 5, after V lost 2 bases and J lost 6 bases. The CDR3 runs 14 residues. The CDR3 DNA reads as TGTGCCAGCAGTTTACGGACAGGGATAGATGGCTACACCTTC. This codes for CASSLRTGIDGYTF.

This clonotype has more than one count but fewer than ten. The V call is TRBV5-1, the J call TRBJ2-5, with D possibly matching TRBD2 (6 bases). Deletions cut 0 bases from V and 0 bases from J, with 12 bases between. Germline CDR1 reads SGHRS; CDR2 reads YFSETQ. This CDR3 spans 16 amino acids. The DNA of the CDR3 is TGCGCCAGCAGCTTGGGTGTCCGGGGGTACCAAGAGACCCAGTACTTC. It is translated as CASSLGVRGYQETQYF.

The chain couples TRBV2 to TRBJ1-5; D gene unclear. This CDR3 is 15 amino acids long. The ends were cut back, 0 bases at V and 4 bases at J, with 10 bases in the middle. In germline, CDR1 is SNHLY, CDR2 FYNNEI. CDR3 nucleotide sequence: TGTGCCAGCAGTGAAGCATCGGCCGGTAATCAGCCCCAGCATTTT. Amino acid sequence: CASSEASAGNQPQHF.

The chain uses TRBV5-5 and TRBJ1-1; no clear D. This CDR3 region has 16 residues. V lost 0 bases and J lost 0, with 12 bases in between. The germline V gene encodes CDR1 SGHKS and CDR2 YYEKEE (reference sequence). Here the CDR3 DNA reads TGTGCCAGCAGCTTGGTACGTCCGGGAATGAACACTGAAGCTTTCTTT. Translating gives CASSLVRPGMNTEAFF.

As to this clonotype: One junction end disagrees with the germline gene, perhaps due to a read error. The V gene is TRBV2, the J gene TRBJ1-3; maybe TRBD1 (6 bases). The CDR3 length is 15 residues. Germline values: CDR1 SNHLY, CDR2 FYNNEI. CDR3 amino acids: CASSEDSLSGNTTYF. The CDR3, as DNA: TGTGCCAGCAGTGAGGACAGCCTCTCTGGAAACACCACATATTTT.

This sequence joins TRBV6-1 and TRBJ2-1; 8 nucleotides line up with TRBD2. Per germline, CDR1 MNHNS and CDR2 SASEGT. CDR3 length equals 14 residues. Trimming took 6 bases from V and 5 from J; bases not matched to a gene: 6. The CDR3 loop is CASRDSGGDNEQFF. CDR3 in DNA: TGTGCCAGCAGGGACAGCGGGGGAGACAATGAGCAGTTCTTC.

The V and J genes are TRBV5-5 and TRBJ2-5; 11 positions match TRBD2. CDR1 SGHKS and CDR2 YYEKEE come from the germline V gene (reference sequence). The J segment lost 0 bases and the V segment lost 4 bases, leaving 2 bases of the junction unmatched. This CDR3 is 15 amino acids long. In DNA, the CDR3 is TGTGCCAGCAGCATGGGACTAGCGGACCAAGAGACCCAGTACTTC. This codes for CASSMGLADQETQYF.

CDR3 sequence (DNA): TGTGCCAGCAGTTGGGCAGGTGCAACTAATGAAAAACTGTTTTTT. Amino acid sequence: CASSWAGATNEKLFF. The chain joins TRBV6-5 to TRBJ1-4; D is ambiguous. Looked up from germline, CDR1 is MNHEY and CDR2 is SVGAGI. V was trimmed by 4 bases and J by 0 bases, leaving 9 bases between them. This CDR3 is built from 15 residues.

The rearrangement uses TRBV28 and TRBJ2-1; 11 bases are a match to TRBD2. This CDR3 has 14 residues. The germline V gene encodes CDR1 MDHEN and CDR2 SYDVKM. The J segment lost 2 bases and the V segment lost 10 bases, leaving 4 bases of the junction unmatched. In DNA form, the CDR3 reads TGTGCCATCCTAGCGGGGGGCCCCTACAATGAGCAGTTCTTC. Amino acids: CAILAGGPYNEQFF.

CDR3 bases: TGTGCCAGCAGTTTTTTAAAAGAGACCCAGTACTTC. Amino acids: CASSFLKETQYF. The chain uses TRBV27 and TRBJ2-5; D gene unclear. This CDR3 spans 12 amino acids. The V end lost 3 bases, the J end lost 3 bases, and 5 bases lay between the germline ends. Germline-derived CDR1 and CDR2 are MNHEY and SMNVEV (reference sequence).

This clonotype was detected many times. This chain links TRBV12-3 or TRBV12-4 with TRBJ1-5; D is unresolved. V was cut by 3 bases and J by 4 bases, with 1 base left in between. CDR3 length: 11 amino acids. The CDR3 DNA reads TGTGCCAGCAGTTTTAATCAGCCCCAGCATTTT. It codes for CASSFNQPQHF.

This clonotype occurred many times. V is TRBV20-1 and J is TRBJ1-1; D unclear. The germline V gene has CDR1 DFQATT and CDR2 SNEGSKA (reference sequence). CDR3 length: 13 amino acids. V was pared by 6 bases and J by 1 base, with 12 bases between. The CDR3 sequence is CSARTAENTEAFF. CDR3 DNA sequence: TGCAGTGCACGAACTGCAGAGAACACTGAAGCTTTCTTT.

This clonotype was counted between two and nine times. The V gene is TRBV7-9, the J gene TRBJ2-3, with D perhaps assigned TRBD1 or TRBD2 (5 bases each). V dropped 0 bases and J dropped 5 bases, with 15 bases sitting between them. Per germline, CDR1 SEHNR and CDR2 FQNEAQ (reference sequence). CDR3 length: 16 residues. CDR3 DNA: TGTGCCAGCAGCTTAGCGTCCGGGGTGAGGGGAGATACGCAGTATTTT. It is translated as CASSLASGVRGDTQYF.

This clonotype has a count of ten or more. This chain connects TRBV12-3 or TRBV12-4 to TRBJ1-6, with 9 bases identical to TRBD1. Trimming took 4 bases from V and 8 from J; bases not matched to a gene: 15. CDR3 length: 18 residues. The CDR3 nucleotides are TGTGCCAGCAGTTCCTGGACAGGGGTTGGAACTTATGATTCACCCCTCCACTTT. Translated: CASSSWTGVGTYDSPLHF.

This clonotype was found many times. The chain has TRBV7-3 and TRBJ2-2; D is unclear. The CDR3 contains 13 residues. Looked up from germline, CDR1 is SGHTA and CDR2 is FQGTGA. The V end was cut by 5 bases, the J end by 2 bases, with 6 bases between. The CDR3, as DNA: TGTGCCAGCAGCAACATAAACACCGGGGAGCTGTTTTTT. Translated: CASSNINTGELFF.

This clonotype was counted at least ten times. The chain carries TRBV12-3 or TRBV12-4 and TRBJ1-5; 7 bases map to TRBD1. Trimming at V came to 5 bases and at J to 6 bases, leaving 10 bases not matched to a gene. CDR3 length: 15 amino acids. The DNA of the CDR3 is TGTGCCAGCAGTCTACAGGGGAATCTGGGTCAGCCCCAGCATTTT. Protein: CASSLQGNLGQPQHF.

The rearrangement uses TRBV4-3 and TRBJ2-3; 8 bases match TRBD2. This CDR3 has 19 amino acids. Germline V gene lookup returns CDR1 LGHNA and CDR2 YSLEER. Trimming at V came to 1 base and at J to 1 base, leaving 13 bases not matched to a gene. CDR3 residues: CASSQAHSLGAGGTDTQYF. The CDR3 bases are TGCGCCAGCAGCCAAGCCCATTCTCTTGGAGCGGGGGGCACAGATACGCAGTATTTT.